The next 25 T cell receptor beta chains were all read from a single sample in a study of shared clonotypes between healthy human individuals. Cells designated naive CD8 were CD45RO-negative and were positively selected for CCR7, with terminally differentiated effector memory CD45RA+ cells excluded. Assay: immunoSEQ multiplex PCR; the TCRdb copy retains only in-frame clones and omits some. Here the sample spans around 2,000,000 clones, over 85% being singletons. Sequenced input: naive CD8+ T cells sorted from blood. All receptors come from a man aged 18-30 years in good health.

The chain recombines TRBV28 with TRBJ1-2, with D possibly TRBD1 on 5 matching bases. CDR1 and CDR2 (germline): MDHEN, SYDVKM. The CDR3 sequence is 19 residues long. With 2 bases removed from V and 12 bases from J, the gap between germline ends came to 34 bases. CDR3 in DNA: TGTGCCAGCAGTTTACCCGCATGGCAGACAGACTTCACTAACTATGGTAACACCTTC. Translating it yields CASSLPAWQTDFTNYGNTF.

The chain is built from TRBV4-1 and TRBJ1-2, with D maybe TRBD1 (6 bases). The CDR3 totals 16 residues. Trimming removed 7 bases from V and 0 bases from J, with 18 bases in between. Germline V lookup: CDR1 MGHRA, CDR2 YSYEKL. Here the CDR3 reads CASTARGAATNYGYTF. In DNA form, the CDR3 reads TGCGCCAGCACCGCAAGGGGGGCAGCTACTAACTATGGCTACACCTTC.

The CDR3 bases are TGTGCCAGCAGCCTCCAGAGCGGGGGCTCCTACGAGCAGTACTTC. Its translation is CASSLQSGGSYEQYF. V and J are TRBV4-2 and TRBJ2-7, with 8 bases identical to TRBD2. This CDR3 region has 15 residues. J lost 0 bases, V lost 4 bases, and 5 bases had no gene match. CDR1 is LGHNA, CDR2 YNFKEQ, per germline.

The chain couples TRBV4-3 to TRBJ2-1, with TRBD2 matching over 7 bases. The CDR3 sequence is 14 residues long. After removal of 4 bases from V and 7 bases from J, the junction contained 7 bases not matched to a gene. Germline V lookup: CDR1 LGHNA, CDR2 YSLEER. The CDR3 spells CASSLWGGRNEQFF. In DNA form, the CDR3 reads TGCGCCAGCAGCCTTTGGGGGGGGAGGAATGAGCAGTTCTTC.

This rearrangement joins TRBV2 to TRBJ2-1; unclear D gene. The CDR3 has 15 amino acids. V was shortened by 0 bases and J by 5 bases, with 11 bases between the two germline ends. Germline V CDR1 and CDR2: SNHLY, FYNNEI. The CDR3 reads CASSEALGGHNEQFF. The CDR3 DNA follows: TGTGCCAGCAGTGAAGCGCTGGGCGGCCACAATGAGCAGTTCTTC.

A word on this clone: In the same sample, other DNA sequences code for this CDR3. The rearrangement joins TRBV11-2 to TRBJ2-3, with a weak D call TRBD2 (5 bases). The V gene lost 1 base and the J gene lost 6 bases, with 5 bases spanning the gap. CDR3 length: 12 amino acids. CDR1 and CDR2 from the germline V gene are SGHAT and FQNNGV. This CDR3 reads CASSLGGDTQYF. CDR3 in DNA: TGTGCCAGCAGCTTAGGCGGGGATACGCAGTATTTT.

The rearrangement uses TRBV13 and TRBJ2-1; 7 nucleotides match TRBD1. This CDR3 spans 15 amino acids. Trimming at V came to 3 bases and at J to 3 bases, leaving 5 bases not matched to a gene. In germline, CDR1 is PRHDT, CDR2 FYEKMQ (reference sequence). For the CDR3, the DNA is TGTGCCAGCAGCTTCCAGGGGGTAGGCTACAATGAGCAGTTCTTC. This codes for CASSFQGVGYNEQFF.

CDR3 protein: CASSARGGRETQYF. CDR3 DNA sequence: TGTGCCAGCTCCGCACGAGGGGGCAGGGAGACCCAGTACTTC. The chain uses TRBV28 and TRBJ2-5; 7 nucleotides agree with TRBD1. The length of the CDR3 is 14 residues. V was pared by 8 bases and J by 5 bases, with 11 bases of the junction left unmatched. Germline V CDR1 and CDR2: MDHEN, SYDVKM. Complete variable domain (other parts from reference TRBV28 and TRBJ2-5): DVKVTQSSRYLVKRTGEKVFLECVQDMDHENMFWYRQDPGLGLRLIYFSYDVKMKEKGDIPEGYSVSREKKERFSLILESASTNQTSMYLCASSARGGRETQYFGPGTRLLVL.

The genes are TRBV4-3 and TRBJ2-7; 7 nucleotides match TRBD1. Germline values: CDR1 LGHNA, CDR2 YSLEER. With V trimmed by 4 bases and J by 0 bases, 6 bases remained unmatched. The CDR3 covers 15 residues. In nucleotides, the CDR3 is TGCGCCAGCAGCCTTACCTGGGACAGCTCCTACGAGCAGTACTTC. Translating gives CASSLTWDSSYEQYF.

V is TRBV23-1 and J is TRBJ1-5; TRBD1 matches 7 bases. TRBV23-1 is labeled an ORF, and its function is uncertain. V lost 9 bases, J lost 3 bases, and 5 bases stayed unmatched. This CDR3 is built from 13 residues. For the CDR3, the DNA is TGCGCCAGAAGGACAGGAAACAATCAGCCCCAGCATTTT. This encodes CARRTGNNQPQHF.

The CDR3 spells CASSQVQIWTDTQYF. CDR3 DNA: TGCGCCAGCAGCCAAGTCCAAATTTGGACAGATACGCAGTATTTT. V and J are TRBV4-1 and TRBJ2-3; D is uncertain. The CDR3 has 15 amino acids. V lost 1 base and J 3 bases, leaving 11 bases between the germline ends. CDR1 and CDR2 (germline): MGHRA, YSYEKL.

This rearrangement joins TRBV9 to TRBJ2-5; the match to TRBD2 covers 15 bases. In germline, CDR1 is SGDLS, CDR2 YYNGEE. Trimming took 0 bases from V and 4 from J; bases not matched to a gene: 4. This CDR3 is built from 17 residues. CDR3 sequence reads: CASSVGGLAGGRETQYF. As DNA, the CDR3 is TGTGCCAGCAGCGTAGGAGGACTAGCGGGGGGGCGAGAGACCCAGTACTTC. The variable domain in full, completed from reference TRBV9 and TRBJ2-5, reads DSGVTQTPKHLITATGQRVTLRCSPRSGDLSVYWYQQSLDQGLQFLIQYYNGEERAKGNILERFSAQQFPDLHSELNLSSLELGDSALYFCASSVGGLAGGRETQYFGPGTRLLVL.

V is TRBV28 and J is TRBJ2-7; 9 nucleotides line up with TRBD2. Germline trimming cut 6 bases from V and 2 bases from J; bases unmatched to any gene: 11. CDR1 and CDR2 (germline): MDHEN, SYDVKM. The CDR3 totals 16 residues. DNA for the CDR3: TGTGCCAGCAGAGTTTATGGTAGCGGGGGAGCCTACGAGCAGTACTTC. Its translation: CASRVYGSGGAYEQYF.

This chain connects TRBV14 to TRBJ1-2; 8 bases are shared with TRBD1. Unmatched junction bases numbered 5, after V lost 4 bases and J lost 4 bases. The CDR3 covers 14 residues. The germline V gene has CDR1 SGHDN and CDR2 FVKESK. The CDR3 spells CASSPQGALYGYTF. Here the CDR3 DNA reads TGTGCCAGCAGCCCCCAGGGGGCTCTCTATGGCTACACCTTC.

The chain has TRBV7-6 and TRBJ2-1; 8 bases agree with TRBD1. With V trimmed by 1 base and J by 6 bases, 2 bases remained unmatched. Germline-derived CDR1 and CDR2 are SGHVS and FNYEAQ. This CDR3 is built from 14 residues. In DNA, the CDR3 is TGTGCCAGCAGCTTAGTCACAGGGGGCAATGAGCAGTTCTTC. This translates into CASSLVTGGNEQFF.

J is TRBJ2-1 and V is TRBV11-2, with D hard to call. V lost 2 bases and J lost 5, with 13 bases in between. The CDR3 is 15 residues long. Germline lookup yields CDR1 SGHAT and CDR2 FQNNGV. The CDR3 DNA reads TGTGCCAGCAGCTTATTTTGGGGTAGGGACAATGAGCAGTTCTTC. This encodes CASSLFWGRDNEQFF.

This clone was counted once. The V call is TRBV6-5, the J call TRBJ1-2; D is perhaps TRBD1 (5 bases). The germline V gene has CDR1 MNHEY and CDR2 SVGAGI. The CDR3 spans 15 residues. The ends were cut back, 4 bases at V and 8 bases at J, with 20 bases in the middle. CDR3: CASSLSTPRDGGYTF. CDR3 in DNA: TGTGCCAGCAGTTTGTCGACCCCGAGGGACGGGGGCTACACCTTC.

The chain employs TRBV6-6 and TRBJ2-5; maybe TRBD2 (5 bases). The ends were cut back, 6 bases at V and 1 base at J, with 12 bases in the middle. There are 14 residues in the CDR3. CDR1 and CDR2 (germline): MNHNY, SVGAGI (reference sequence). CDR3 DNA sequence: TGTGCCAGCAGAGCTCCGGGATCCCAAGAGACCCAGTACTTC. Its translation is CASRAPGSQETQYF.

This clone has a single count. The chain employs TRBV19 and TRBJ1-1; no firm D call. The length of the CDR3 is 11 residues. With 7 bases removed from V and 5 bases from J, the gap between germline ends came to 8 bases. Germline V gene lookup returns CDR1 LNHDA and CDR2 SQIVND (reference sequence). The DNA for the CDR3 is TGTGCCAGTACACGGAAAACTGAAGCTTTCTTT. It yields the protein CASTRKTEAFF.

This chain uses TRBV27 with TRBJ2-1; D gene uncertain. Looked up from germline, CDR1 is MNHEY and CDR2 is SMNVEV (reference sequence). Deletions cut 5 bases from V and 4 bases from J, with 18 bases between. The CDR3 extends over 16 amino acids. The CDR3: CASSRLGGELYNEQFF. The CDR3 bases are TGTGCCAGCAGTCGCCTGGGCGGCGAACTGTACAATGAGCAGTTCTTC.

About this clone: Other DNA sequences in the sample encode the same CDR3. DNA of the CDR3: TGTGCCAGTAGTATCGGAGGACCCCCCTACGAGCAGTACTTC. It codes for CASSIGGPPYEQYF. The rearrangement uses TRBV19 and TRBJ2-7, with D possibly being TRBD2 (5 bases). This CDR3 has 14 residues. Germline CDR1 is LNHDA and CDR2 is SQIVND (reference sequence). V lost 3 bases to trimming and J lost 2 bases, with 11 bases between them.

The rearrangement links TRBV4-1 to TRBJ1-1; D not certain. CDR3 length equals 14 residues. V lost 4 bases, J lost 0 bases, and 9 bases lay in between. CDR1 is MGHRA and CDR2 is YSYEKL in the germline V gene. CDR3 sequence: CASSLTEVNTEAFF. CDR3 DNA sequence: TGCGCCAGCAGCCTAACAGAAGTGAACACTGAAGCTTTCTTT.

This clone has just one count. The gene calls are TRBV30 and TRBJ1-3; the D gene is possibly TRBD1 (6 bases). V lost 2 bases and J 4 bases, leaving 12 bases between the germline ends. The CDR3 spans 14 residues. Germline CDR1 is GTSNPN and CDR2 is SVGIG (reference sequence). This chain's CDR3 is CAWSKGVSGNTIYF. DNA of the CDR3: TGTGCCTGGAGTAAGGGGGTTTCGGGAAACACCATATATTTT.

CDR3 DNA: TGTGCCAGCAGTTTGGGTCCCGCGAATAGCAATCAGCCCCAGCATTTT. Translation: CASSLGPANSNQPQHF. V is TRBV27 and J is TRBJ1-5; the D is unclear. The CDR3 has 16 amino acids. Germline V gene data show CDR1 as MNHEY and CDR2 as SMNVEV (reference sequence). V lost 3 bases and J 0 bases, leaving 12 bases between the germline ends.

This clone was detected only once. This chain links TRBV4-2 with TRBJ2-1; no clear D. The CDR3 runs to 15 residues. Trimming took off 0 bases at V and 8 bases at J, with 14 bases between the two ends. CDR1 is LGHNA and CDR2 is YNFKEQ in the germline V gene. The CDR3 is CASSQDLEPFDEQFF. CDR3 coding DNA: TGTGCCAGCAGCCAAGATCTAGAGCCTTTTGATGAGCAGTTCTTC.